A single sample gave rise to the 28 T cell receptor beta chains below, sequenced in a study of blood T cell repertoires in COVID-19. The data were produced by immunoSEQ multiplex PCR, yet TCRdb's version contains in-frame clones alone and is incomplete. Of roughly 57,000 clones listed, roughly nine tenths are singletons. The specimen was peripheral blood. The source is a human donor in a cohort sampled during active COVID-19.

The sample holds a few counts of this clone. This rearrangement joins TRBV7-9 to TRBJ1-6; D is ambiguous. CDR3 length: 16 amino acids. V was trimmed by 3 bases and J by 0 bases, leaving 9 bases between them. Per germline, CDR1 SEHNR and CDR2 FQNEAQ (reference sequence). CDR3 coding DNA: TGTGCCAGCAGCTTCGGGAGGAGCTCCTATAATTCACCCCTCCACTTT. The encoded protein is CASSFGRSSYNSPLHF.

The chain recombines TRBV7-2 with TRBJ1-4; TRBD1 matches 8 bases. In germline, CDR1 is SGHTA, CDR2 FQGNSA. V dropped 3 bases and J dropped 14; count of bases not matched to a gene: 2. The CDR3 consists of 11 residues. CDR3 bases: TGTGCCAGCAGCTTCAGGGGGCTGCTGTTTTTT. Its translation is CASSFRGLLFF.

The rearrangement uses TRBV6-5 and TRBJ2-7, with 7 bases matching TRBD1. V was pared by 6 bases and J by 7 bases, with 12 bases of the junction left unmatched. This CDR3 has 14 amino acids. Germline lookup yields CDR1 MNHEY and CDR2 SVGAGI. CDR3 in DNA: TGTGCCAGCAGAGGTGACAGGGTCCGTGGGGAGCAGTACTTC. Residues: CASRGDRVRGEQYF.

The rearrangement links TRBV30 to TRBJ2-7, with 7 bases matching TRBD1. CDR3 length: 14 amino acids. The V segment lost 0 bases and the J segment 8 bases; nucleotides outside the gene matches: 10. The germline V gene encodes CDR1 GTSNPN and CDR2 SVGIG (reference sequence). The CDR3 region has the DNA TGTGCCTGGAGTGTACTCGGGACAGCAACTCAGCAGTACTTC. This codes for CAWSVLGTATQQYF.

The CDR3 reads CASSPDSISLSGANVLTF. CDR3 coding DNA: TGTGCCAGTAGTCCAGACAGCATCAGTCTATCTGGGGCCAACGTCCTGACTTTC. The chain recombines TRBV19 with TRBJ2-6; possible D gene TRBD1, 5 bases. The CDR3 sequence is 18 residues long. The germline V gene has CDR1 LNHDA and CDR2 SQIVND (reference sequence). V was trimmed by 5 bases and J by 1 base, leaving 18 bases between them.

This chain joins TRBV27 and TRBJ1-2; the D gene is possibly TRBD1 (6 bases). The CDR3 totals 16 residues. V was trimmed by 2 bases and J by 5 bases, leaving 18 bases between them. Germline CDR1 reads MNHEY; CDR2 reads SMNVEV (reference sequence). The CDR3 reads CASSLVVDRNNYGYTF. CDR3 DNA: TGTGCCAGCAGTTTAGTAGTCGACAGGAACAATTATGGCTACACCTTC.

The chain links TRBV28 to TRBJ2-5; 10 bases align to TRBD2. The CDR3 is made up of 13 amino acids. Germline values: CDR1 MDHEN, CDR2 SYDVKM. J gave up 5 bases and V 10 bases, and 7 bases lay outside the gene matches. This chain's CDR3 is CATRAGGPETQYF. CDR3 sequence (DNA): TGTGCCACCCGAGCGGGGGGGCCGGAGACCCAGTACTTC.

The chain uses TRBV5-6 and TRBJ2-7; the D gene is possibly TRBD1 (5 bases). CDR3 length: 14 residues. Germline lookup yields CDR1 SGHDT and CDR2 YYEEEE. Trimming stripped 0 bases from V and 4 bases from J, with 11 bases between. CDR3 in amino acids: CASSLVSGFYEQYF. DNA of the CDR3: TGTGCCAGCAGCTTGGTGTCAGGGTTTTACGAGCAGTACTTC.

This clone was recorded a few times. This chain uses TRBV6-2 or TRBV6-3 with TRBJ2-7; the match to TRBD2 covers 7 bases. CDR3 length: 16 amino acids. Looked up from germline, CDR1 is MNHEY and CDR2 is SVGEGT. V lost 5 bases and J lost 3; bases outside the gene matches: 13. CDR3 DNA sequence: TGTGCCAGCAGTGCCGCCCCAGCGGGGTCATACTACGAGCAGTACTTC. Amino acid sequence: CASSAAPAGSYYEQYF.

The chain has TRBV18 and TRBJ2-7, with D possibly matching TRBD1 (5 bases). Germline CDR1 KGHSH, CDR2 LQKENI. V dropped 3 bases and J dropped 0 bases, with 15 bases sitting between them. This CDR3 comprises 16 residues. CDR3 region: CASSPFGQGSSYEQYF. As DNA, the CDR3 is TGTGCCAGCTCACCGTTTGGGCAGGGAAGCTCCTACGAGCAGTACTTC.

This clone has more than one count but fewer than ten. The chain recombines TRBV14 with TRBJ1-4; no firm D call. The CDR3 loop spans 14 amino acids. Germline CDR1 SGHDN, CDR2 FVKESK. The ends were cut back, 0 bases at V and 8 bases at J, with 10 bases in the middle. The CDR3 sequence is CASSQDRLAEKLFF. In DNA, the CDR3 is TGTGCCAGCAGCCAAGACCGGTTAGCAGAAAAACTGTTTTTT.

There are many counts of this clone. The chain uses TRBV14 and TRBJ1-1; D might be TRBD1 (6 bases). V lost 4 bases to trimming and J lost 2 bases, with 17 bases between them. Germline-derived CDR1 and CDR2 are SGHDN and FVKESK. CDR3 length: 16 residues. CDR3 in amino acids: CASSPNDRLVNTEAFF. The CDR3 DNA reads as TGTGCCAGCAGCCCAAATGACAGGCTGGTTAACACTGAAGCTTTCTTT. The whole variable domain, filled in from reference TRBV14 and TRBJ1-1, reads EAGVTQFPSHSVIEKGQTVTLRCDPISGHDNLYWYRRVMGKEIKFLLHFVKESKQDESGMPNNRFLAERTGGTYSTLKVQPAELEDSGVYFCASSPNDRLVNTEAFFGQGTRLTVV.

This chain connects TRBV25-1 to TRBJ1-4; D is uncertain. V lost 4 bases to trimming and J lost 8 bases, with 11 bases between them. There are 13 residues in the CDR3. Looked up from germline, CDR1 is MGHDK and CDR2 is SYGVNS. The CDR3 DNA reads TGTGCCAGCAGTGTTGCGGGGTTAGAAAAACTGTTTTTT. Translating gives CASSVAGLEKLFF.

This chain's CDR3 is CASRRSTTGGYTF. CDR3 sequence (DNA): TGTGCCAGCAGAAGGAGTACAACTGGAGGCTACACCTTC. The chain links TRBV27 to TRBJ1-2; D is unclear. The germline V gene encodes CDR1 MNHEY and CDR2 SMNVEV (reference sequence). V lost 6 bases to trimming and J lost 8 bases, with 16 bases between them. This CDR3 contains 13 residues.

The chain is built from TRBV7-2 and TRBJ1-4; 8 nucleotides agree with TRBD1. Trimming removed 5 bases from V and 5 bases from J; junction bases left unmatched: 10. CDR1 is SGHTA and CDR2 is FQGNSA in the germline V gene. The CDR3 is made up of 16 amino acids. CDR3: CASSPGQGTVNEKLFF. CDR3 DNA: TGTGCCAGCAGCCCTGGACAGGGCACCGTAAATGAAAAACTGTTTTTT.

V and J are TRBV7-9 and TRBJ2-3, with no clear D. The CDR3 extends over 12 amino acids. V lost 4 bases and J lost 5, with 7 bases in between. Germline-derived CDR1 and CDR2 are SEHNR and FQNEAQ (reference sequence). The CDR3 sequence is CASSSRRDTQYF. In DNA, the CDR3 is TGTGCCAGCAGCTCTCGCAGAGATACGCAGTATTTT.

The chain carries TRBV18 and TRBJ1-6, with D possibly TRBD1 on 6 matching bases. The CDR3 runs 15 residues. Looked up from germline, CDR1 is KGHSH and CDR2 is LQKENI. Trimming took 4 bases from V and 9 from J, leaving 16 bases between them. The DNA of the CDR3 is TGTGCCAGCTCACAGGCGGACAGCCGGAGTTCACCCCTCCACTTT. This sequence encodes CASSQADSRSSPLHF.

The chain couples TRBV4-2 to TRBJ2-3, with D perhaps matching TRBD1 (6 bases). The V gene's germline CDR1 is LGHNA and CDR2 YNFKEQ. The CDR3 consists of 14 residues. Between the trimmed V and J ends, which lost 4 bases and 0 bases, there was a span of 8 bases. CDR3 DNA sequence: TGTGCCAGCAGCCGCACAGGGAGCACAGATACGCAGTATTTT. It is translated as CASSRTGSTDTQYF.

This clone has only a few counts. CDR3 amino acids: CASSLGPPSGLTYEQYF. CDR3 DNA sequence: TGTGCCAGCAGCTTAGGGCCCCCTAGCGGGTTGACCTACGAGCAGTACTTC. The V call is TRBV7-6, the J call TRBJ2-7, with 8 bases that match TRBD2. With V trimmed by 1 base and J by 2 bases, 10 bases remained unmatched. Germline CDR1 and CDR2: SGHVS and FNYEAQ. The CDR3 spans 17 residues.

V and J are TRBV5-6 and TRBJ2-1; 9 bases align to TRBD1. The germline CDR1 and CDR2 sequences are SGHDT and YYEEEE. V was pared by 3 bases and J by 6 bases, with 1 base of the junction left unmatched. The CDR3 covers 13 residues. CDR3 nucleotides: TGTGCCAGCAGCTGGGACAGGGTCAATGAGCAGTTCTTC. Protein: CASSWDRVNEQFF.

The chain links TRBV19 to TRBJ2-3, with 7 bases fitting TRBD1. Trimming removed 6 bases from V and 4 bases from J; junction bases left unmatched: 13. The CDR3 extends over 16 amino acids. Germline values: CDR1 LNHDA, CDR2 SQIVND (reference sequence). DNA for the CDR3: TGTGCCAGTAGCCTTTTGGGGGACAGAGCTGCAGATACGCAGTATTTT. Amino acid sequence: CASSLLGDRAADTQYF.

The gene calls are TRBV3-1 (or the pseudogene TRBV3-2) and TRBJ2-7; 8 bases line up with TRBD1. This CDR3 has 14 residues. The germline CDR1 and CDR2 sequences are LGHDT and YNNKEL (reference sequence). J lost 7 bases, V lost 1 base, and 6 bases had no gene match. The CDR3 region has the DNA TGTGCCAGCAGCCAAGCGCAGGGGGCAGGGGAGCAGTACTTC. Its translation is CASSQAQGAGEQYF.

This chain connects TRBV21-1 to TRBJ2-7; the D call of TRBD1 is as the table states it, not checked on the DNA. TRBV21-1 is a pseudogene. This CDR3 contains 17 residues. This chain's CDR3 is CASSKIDPGQGMWEQYF. Written as DNA, the CDR3 is TGTGCCAGCAGCAAAATCGATCCGGGACAGGGGATGTGGGAGCAGTACTTC.

CDR3 coding DNA: TGTGCCAGCAGTTACGCAGGGTCCGGCTATGGCTACACCTTC. Translated: CASSYAGSGYGYTF. The J gene is TRBJ1-2, the V gene TRBV6-2 or TRBV6-3; possible D gene TRBD1, 5 bases. The germline V gene encodes CDR1 MNHEY and CDR2 SVGEGT. The CDR3 runs 14 residues. V lost 2 bases and J 4 bases, leaving 11 bases between the germline ends.

The chain is built from TRBV7-8 and TRBJ2-1; TRBD2 agrees at 10 bases. CDR1 is SGHVS and CDR2 is FQNEAQ in the germline V gene. The CDR3 contains 13 residues. V trimming: 8 bases; J trimming: 6 bases; junction bases outside the gene matches: 4. The CDR3 reads CASGAGGINEQFF. The CDR3 DNA follows: TGTGCCAGCGGAGCGGGGGGGATCAATGAGCAGTTCTTC.

This clone was recorded a few times. The chain has TRBV7-9 and TRBJ1-4, with 8 bases fitting TRBD1. This CDR3 region has 14 residues. Germline-derived CDR1 and CDR2 are SEHNR and FQNEAQ (reference sequence). The trim removed 1 base at V and 5 bases at J, leaving 0 bases unmatched. The CDR3 region has the DNA TGTGCCAGCAGCTTAGGGACAGGGAATGAAAAACTGTTTTTT. It yields the protein CASSLGTGNEKLFF.

The sample holds one count of this clone. The chain links TRBV5-1 to TRBJ2-1, with D perhaps TRBD2 (5 bases). The length of the CDR3 is 15 residues. With 5 bases removed from V and 5 bases from J, the gap between germline ends came to 17 bases. The V gene's germline CDR1 is SGHRS and CDR2 YFSETQ. The CDR3 loop reads CASREAGMTNNEQFF. CDR3 nucleotide sequence: TGCGCCAGCAGAGAGGCAGGCATGACTAACAATGAGCAGTTCTTC.

The chain combines TRBV7-2 with TRBJ2-3, with TRBD2 matching 14 bases. CDR3 size: 18 residues. V lost 4 bases to trimming and J lost 0 bases; unmatched junction nucleotides: 6. CDR1 and CDR2 (germline): SGHTA, FQGNSA. The CDR3 sequence: CASSSRTSGGTSTDTQYF. DNA of the CDR3: TGTGCCAGCAGCTCCCGGACTAGCGGGGGGACTAGCACAGATACGCAGTATTTT. The whole variable domain, filled in from reference TRBV7-2 and TRBJ2-3, reads GAGVSQSPSNKVTEKGKDVELRCDPISGHTALYWYRQSLGQGLEFLIYFQGNSAPDKSGLPSDRFSAERTGGSVSTLTIQRTQQEDSAVYLCASSSRTSGGTSTDTQYFGPGTRLTVL.